One sample yielded the 31 T cell receptor beta chains listed below, sequenced in a study of PD-1 and CTLA-4 blockade in melanoma. Some clones are missing from TCRdb's copy, which holds only in-frame ones; the method was immunoSEQ multiplex PCR. The sample consists of 28,000 or so clones, around 93% of them appearing once. This specimen consisted of CD8+ T cells from peripheral blood, obtained from a patient given anti-PD-1 treatment. The source of these receptors is a human donor with melanoma.

The chain carries TRBV28 and TRBJ2-1; D possibly corresponds to TRBD1 (5 bases). V lost 5 bases to trimming and J lost 9 bases, with 14 bases between them. The length of the CDR3 is 13 residues. From germline, CDR1 is MDHEN and CDR2 SYDVKM. The CDR3 reads CASSTVLGPEQFF. The DNA of the CDR3 is TGTGCCAGCAGTACGGTCTTGGGGCCTGAGCAGTTCTTC.

The V and J genes are TRBV19 and TRBJ1-5; D not resolved. Between the trimmed V and J ends, which lost 2 bases and 6 bases, there was a span of 11 bases. Germline CDR1 is LNHDA and CDR2 is SQIVND (reference sequence). The CDR3 is 14 residues long. The CDR3 spells CASSIIGDGQPQHF. In nucleotides, the CDR3 is TGTGCCAGTAGTATAATCGGGGATGGTCAGCCCCAGCATTTT.

This clone was counted between two and nine times. The J gene is TRBJ1-5, the V gene TRBV19; the D gene is possibly TRBD1 (6 bases). V dropped 6 bases and J dropped 5 bases, with 14 bases sitting between them. This CDR3 is built from 14 residues. Germline V gives CDR1 LNHDA, CDR2 SQIVND (reference sequence). The CDR3 reads CASRKQGLHQPQHF. CDR3 coding DNA: TGTGCCAGTAGAAAACAGGGTTTACATCAGCCCCAGCATTTT.

The chain is built from TRBV7-2 and TRBJ1-5; tentatively, D is TRBD1 (6 bases). The CDR3 is made up of 17 amino acids. Germline V gives CDR1 SGHTA, CDR2 FQGNSA. Trimming cost V 0 bases and J 7 bases, with 19 bases left between them. Here the CDR3 reads CASSLAPGGGPGQPQHF. The DNA of the CDR3 is TGTGCCAGCAGCTTAGCGCCCGGGGGGGGGCCCGGACAGCCCCAGCATTTT.

The rearrangement uses TRBV28 and TRBJ2-5; TRBD2 matches at 12 bases. Per the germline V gene, CDR1 is MDHEN and CDR2 is SYDVKM. CDR3 length: 19 residues. V shed 5 bases, J shed 4 bases, and the junction held 17 bases outside the gene matches. For the CDR3, the DNA is TGTGCCAGCAGTCCCCCTCCGGCTAGCGGGAGGGCCGTTAGAGAGACCCAGTACTTC. As protein: CASSPPPASGRAVRETQYF.

This clone was detected a few times. This chain connects TRBV4-2 to TRBJ1-6, with D unclear. V lost 5 bases to trimming and J lost 6 bases, with 17 bases between them. Germline V CDR1 and CDR2: LGHNA, YNFKEQ. This CDR3 has 16 amino acids. The CDR3 coding sequence is TGTGCCAGCAGCTACCCGCGAGGGATTGGTAATTCACCCCTCCACTTT. Translating it yields CASSYPRGIGNSPLHF.

This clone was counted a few times. The chain has TRBV6-5 and TRBJ2-2, with D maybe TRBD2 (6 bases). Deletions cut 6 bases from V and 3 bases from J, with 11 bases between. The CDR3 extends over 14 amino acids. In germline, CDR1 is MNHEY, CDR2 SVGAGI. CDR3 amino acids: CASSAGSHTGELFF. The CDR3, as DNA: TGTGCCAGCAGCGCGGGAAGCCACACCGGGGAGCTGTTTTTT.

This CDR3 is CAAGKDTEAFF. In DNA, the CDR3 is TGTGCCGCGGGGAAGGACACTGAAGCTTTCTTT. The chain links TRBV27 to TRBJ1-1; unclear D gene. Germline assignment: CDR1 MNHEY and CDR2 SMNVEV (reference sequence). V lost 11 bases and J lost 3, with 10 bases in between. The CDR3 length is 11 residues.

The V call is TRBV7-9, the J call TRBJ2-3; TRBD1 agrees at 10 bases. CDR3 length: 16 amino acids. V lost 1 base to trimming and J lost 2 bases; unmatched junction nucleotides: 3. Looked up from germline, CDR1 is SEHNR and CDR2 is FQNEAQ (reference sequence). This chain's CDR3 is CASSLGDRGFTDTQYF. CDR3 bases: TGTGCCAGCAGCTTAGGGGACAGGGGATTCACAGATACGCAGTATTTT. Variable domain in full (rest from reference TRBV7-9 and TRBJ2-3): DTGVSQNPRHKITKRGQNVTFRCDPISEHNRLYWYRQTLGQGPEFLTYFQNEAQLEKSRLLSDRFSAERPKGSFSTLEIQRTEQGDSAMYLCASSLGDRGFTDTQYFGPGTRLTVL.

This chain uses TRBV3-1 (or the pseudogene TRBV3-2) with TRBJ2-2; no clear D gene. Per germline, CDR1 LGHDT and CDR2 YNNKEL (reference sequence). The length of the CDR3 is 18 residues. V lost 0 bases, J lost 1 base, and 15 bases lay in between. CDR3 DNA sequence: TGTGCCAGCAGCCAAGAAGGGTTCTACCAGATGAACACCGGGGAGCTGTTTTTT. Translating gives CASSQEGFYQMNTGELFF.

The J gene is TRBJ2-7, the V gene TRBV6-6; 8 bases align to TRBD1. V trimming: 5 bases; J trimming: 3 bases; junction bases outside the gene matches: 15. Per the germline V gene, CDR1 is MNHNY and CDR2 is SVGAGI (reference sequence). CDR3 length: 17 residues. The CDR3 nucleotides are TGTGCCAGCAGTCCCCGCGGGGACAGGTTAGATTACTACGAGCAGTACTTC. This sequence encodes CASSPRGDRLDYYEQYF.

The chain joins TRBV27 to TRBJ2-3; 7 nucleotides line up with TRBD1. J gave up 2 bases and V 6 bases, and 5 bases lay outside the gene matches. Germline CDR1 is MNHEY and CDR2 is SMNVEV (reference sequence). The CDR3 is 14 amino acids. The CDR3 here is CASRPGQATDTQYF. The CDR3 bases are TGTGCCAGCAGGCCAGGACAGGCCACAGATACGCAGTATTTT.

V gene TRBV28 combines with J gene TRBJ1-1, with no clear D. The CDR3 runs to 16 residues. The ends were cut back, 3 bases at V and 4 bases at J, with 18 bases in the middle. Germline values: CDR1 MDHEN, CDR2 SYDVKM. The CDR3: CASSFVDLSSGTEAFF. The CDR3 nucleotides read TGTGCCAGCAGTTTCGTAGACCTCTCGTCCGGCACTGAAGCTTTCTTT.

This clone was counted only a few times. CDR3 region: CASSVPFSGMNTGELFF. CDR3 sequence (DNA): TGTGCCAGCAGTGTCCCCTTTAGCGGGATGAACACCGGGGAGCTGTTTTTT. J is TRBJ2-2 and V is TRBV25-1; 8 bases fit TRBD2. Germline lookup yields CDR1 MGHDK and CDR2 SYGVNS. J gave up 1 base and V 4 bases, and 8 bases lay outside the gene matches. CDR3 size: 17 residues.

This chain connects TRBV27 to TRBJ1-2; D uncertain. Per the germline V gene, CDR1 is MNHEY and CDR2 is SMNVEV (reference sequence). Trimming removed 5 bases from V and 2 bases from J, with 12 bases in between. CDR3 size: 14 residues. The CDR3 loop is CASSPRSANYGYTF. The CDR3 nucleotides read TGTGCCAGCAGTCCCCGGTCGGCCAACTATGGCTACACCTTC.

The V and J genes are TRBV9 and TRBJ2-3, with D unresolved. The length of the CDR3 is 15 residues. V dropped 4 bases and J dropped 1 base, with 13 bases sitting between them. Germline-derived CDR1 and CDR2 are SGDLS and YYNGEE. CDR3 nucleotide sequence: TGTGCCAGCAGCACGGGTCTATCAGGCACAGATACGCAGTATTTT. Amino acids: CASSTGLSGTDTQYF.

The chain employs TRBV9 and TRBJ1-4; 8 bases are a match to TRBD1. With V trimmed by 4 bases and J by 5 bases, 4 bases remained unmatched. The CDR3 contains 14 residues. Germline loops: CDR1 SGDLS, CDR2 YYNGEE. The CDR3 is CASSIQGGNEKLFF. The DNA for the CDR3 is TGTGCCAGCAGCATACAGGGGGGAAATGAAAAACTGTTTTTT.

The chain couples TRBV28 to TRBJ2-7; D unclear. Per the germline V gene, CDR1 is MDHEN and CDR2 is SYDVKM. The V end was cut by 7 bases, the J end by 7 bases, with 23 bases between. The CDR3 runs 15 residues. CDR3 sequence (DNA): TGTGCCAGCAATCCCACTCATTCCGCCTTAAGGGAGCAGTACTTC. Translating it yields CASNPTHSALREQYF.

The chain employs TRBV30 and TRBJ2-7, with no clear D. With 5 bases removed from V and 2 bases from J, the gap between germline ends came to 10 bases. The CDR3 covers 12 residues. The germline V gene has CDR1 GTSNPN and CDR2 SVGIG (reference sequence). Here the CDR3 DNA reads TGTGCCTGGGGAGTCGGCGCCTACGAGCAGTACTTC. Protein: CAWGVGAYEQYF.

The chain carries TRBV6-5 and TRBJ1-1; D gene ambiguous. The CDR3 is made up of 14 amino acids. Germline values: CDR1 MNHEY, CDR2 SVGAGI. V was trimmed by 5 bases and J by 1 base, leaving 11 bases between them. The CDR3 sequence is CASSQDLGNTEAFF. CDR3 bases: TGTGCCAGCAGTCAGGATCTTGGGAACACTGAAGCTTTCTTT.

The chain has TRBV5-6 and TRBJ2-7; unclear D gene. This CDR3 is built from 13 residues. Germline V gene lookup returns CDR1 SGHDT and CDR2 YYEEEE. V was pared by 1 base and J by 3 bases, with 8 bases between. The CDR3 loop reads CASSLRDNYEQYF. The CDR3 coding sequence is TGTGCCAGCAGCTTGCGAGATAACTACGAGCAGTACTTC.

This sequence joins TRBV28 and TRBJ1-4, with a weak D call TRBD1 (5 bases). There are 15 residues in the CDR3. V was shortened by 3 bases and J by 3 bases, with 11 bases between the two germline ends. CDR1 and CDR2 (germline): MDHEN, SYDVKM. CDR3 loop: CASSFGDSPNEKLFF. The CDR3 DNA is TGTGCCAGCAGTTTTGGAGACAGTCCTAATGAAAAACTGTTTTTT.

The rearrangement joins TRBV7-8 to TRBJ2-1; TRBD1 agrees at 11 bases. Germline V gene lookup returns CDR1 SGHVS and CDR2 FQNEAQ. The CDR3 extends over 15 amino acids. The trim removed 4 bases at V and 5 bases at J, leaving 4 bases unmatched. Here the CDR3 reads CASSSGTGGNNEQFF. DNA for the CDR3: TGTGCCAGCAGCTCCGGGACAGGGGGAAACAATGAGCAGTTCTTC.

The J gene is TRBJ1-1, the V gene TRBV28; no definite D call. CDR3 length: 13 residues. The V end lost 6 bases, the J end lost 1 base, and 9 bases lay between the germline ends. Germline CDR1 MDHEN, CDR2 SYDVKM. In DNA form, the CDR3 reads TGTGCCAGCAGCCCCCAGGAGAACACTGAAGCTTTCTTT. It is translated as CASSPQENTEAFF.

On this clone: This sample also contains other DNA sequences that code for the same CDR3. This chain connects TRBV6-2 or TRBV6-3 to TRBJ1-1; D not certain. The ends were cut back, 2 bases at V and 1 base at J, with 2 bases in the middle. The CDR3 sequence is 12 residues long. The germline V gene encodes CDR1 MNHEY and CDR2 SVGEGT. The CDR3 nucleotides read TGTGCCAGCAGTTACCGGAACACTGAAGCTTTCTTT. Translation gives CASSYRNTEAFF.

V and J are TRBV15 and TRBJ2-1; 8 nucleotides match TRBD2. J lost 0 bases, V lost 4 bases, and 2 bases had no gene match. The CDR3 sequence is 15 residues long. The germline V gene encodes CDR1 LNHNV and CDR2 YYDKDF (reference sequence). This CDR3 reads CATSILAGSYNEQFF. Here the CDR3 DNA reads TGTGCCACCAGCATCCTAGCGGGCTCCTACAATGAGCAGTTCTTC.

This clone has more than one count but fewer than ten. The chain employs TRBV28 and TRBJ1-1; no firm D call. Trimming pared 6 bases from V and 5 bases from J, leaving 13 bases between. In germline, CDR1 is MDHEN, CDR2 SYDVKM. The CDR3 loop spans 13 amino acids. CDR3 DNA sequence: TGTGCCAGCAGGCCTATGCCGGCGACTGAAGCTTTCTTT. This translates into CASRPMPATEAFF.

The V call is TRBV7-9, the J call TRBJ2-3; 9 bases match TRBD2. In germline, CDR1 is SEHNR, CDR2 FQNEAQ (reference sequence). The CDR3 is made up of 14 amino acids. V trimming: 4 bases; J trimming: 5 bases; junction bases outside the gene matches: 4. CDR3 bases: TGTGCCAGCAGCTCGGGACTAGCAGGAGATACGCAGTATTTT. Its protein product is CASSSGLAGDTQYF.

This chain links TRBV7-4 with TRBJ2-5; D gene unclear. The V gene's germline CDR1 is SGHVT and CDR2 SQSDAQ. This CDR3 comprises 14 residues. Trimming shortened V by 2 bases and J by 2 bases, and 9 bases separated the two germline ends. CDR3 DNA sequence: TGTGCCAGCAGCTTACCCCCGGAGCAAGAGACCCAGTACTTC. Protein product: CASSLPPEQETQYF.

The rearrangement links TRBV27 to TRBJ2-1; possible D gene TRBD2, 6 bases. The CDR3 contains 13 residues. The germline V and J ends were trimmed by 2 bases and 4 bases, with 6 bases remaining between them. Germline-derived CDR1 and CDR2 are MNHEY and SMNVEV (reference sequence). CDR3 region: CASSLREYNEQFF. For the CDR3, the DNA is TGTGCCAGCAGTTTACGGGAGTACAATGAGCAGTTCTTC.

Points on this clone: This specimen includes other DNA sequences encoding the same CDR3. This rearrangement joins TRBV5-1 to TRBJ2-5; D might be TRBD1 (5 bases). The germline gives CDR1 SGHRS, CDR2 YFSETQ. Trimming left V 4 bases short and J 3 bases short, with 10 bases between. The CDR3 has 13 amino acids. The CDR3 loop reads CASSPTEEETQYF. For the CDR3, the DNA is TGCGCCAGCAGCCCGACAGAAGAAGAGACCCAGTACTTC.